This T cell receptor (beta chain) was found in a study of blood T cell repertoires in COVID-19. Turning to the study itself: Sites across the United States, Italy and Spain contributed samples from acute and convalescent COVID-19. PBMCs, B-cell-depleted T cells, or T cells were the source of the cDNA or gDNA that made up the material.

V lost 1 base, J lost 5 bases, and 5 bases stayed unmatched. The CDR3 covers 15 residues. CDR1 is SGHTA and CDR2 is FQGNSA in the germline V gene. Per the authors' pipeline: Researchers report that nucleated cell counts were estimated from reference gene primer amplification. Assay used: immunoSEQ multiplex PCR; TCRdb lists only in-frame clones, some missing. That table gives V, J and clone size, and the DNA gave D and trimming. The sample yields roughly 300,000 clones, roughly four fifths seen once. J is TRBJ2-7 and V is TRBV7-2, with 10 bases that match TRBD2. The source material was peripheral blood. This receptor was identified in a woman aged 50 to 65 who had recovered from COVID-19. The CDR3, as DNA: TGTGCCAGCAGCTTAGAAGCGGGAGGGTCCCACGAGCAGTACTTC. It translates to CASSLEAGGSHEQYF.